Presented here are 10 T cell receptor beta chains from one specimen sequenced in a study of blood T cell repertoires in COVID-19. Assay: immunoSEQ multiplex PCR; the TCRdb copy retains only in-frame clones and omits some. The sample consists of a few hundred thousand clones, approximately 90% of them appearing once. The material sequenced was peripheral blood. These receptor sequences come from a young man who had recovered from COVID-19.

This chain's CDR3 is CATSRERGAQPQHF. CDR3 DNA: TGTGCCACCAGCAGAGAAAGGGGCGCTCAGCCCCAGCATTTT. The gene calls are TRBV15 and TRBJ1-5; a possible D gene is TRBD1 (5 bases). From germline, CDR1 is LNHNV and CDR2 YYDKDF (reference sequence). The CDR3 consists of 14 residues. The V end lost 0 bases, the J end lost 6 bases, and 9 bases lay between the germline ends.

The rearrangement links TRBV19 to TRBJ1-4; D not resolved. The CDR3 is 15 amino acids. The germline CDR1 and CDR2 sequences are LNHDA and SQIVND (reference sequence). The V gene lost 7 bases and the J gene lost 4 bases, with 16 bases spanning the gap. The CDR3 nucleotides read TGTGCCAGTACGGTGTGGGCAGCACGTAATGAAAAACTGTTTTTT. Its translation is CASTVWAARNEKLFF.

This chain uses TRBV18 with TRBJ1-4; 8 bases align to TRBD1. The trim removed 2 bases at V and 6 bases at J, leaving 8 bases unmatched. Germline V CDR1 and CDR2: KGHSH, LQKENI. This CDR3 is built from 16 residues. The CDR3: CASSPYGQGGDEKLFF. In DNA form, the CDR3 reads TGTGCCAGCTCACCATACGGACAGGGAGGAGATGAAAAACTGTTTTTT.

Turning to this clone: Additional DNA sequences in this sample encode the identical CDR3. The V call is TRBV11-3, the J call TRBJ2-3; TRBD2 aligns across 8 bases. The CDR3 has 15 residues. The junction had 5 bases not matched to a gene; V was cut back by 3 bases and J by 3 bases. Germline CDR1 SGHNT, CDR2 YENEEA. CDR3: CASSLGRGGTDTQYF. The CDR3 DNA reads as TGTGCCAGCAGCTTGGGACGGGGGGGAACAGATACGCAGTATTTT.

With regard to this clone: Other DNA sequences within the sample encode an identical CDR3. The chain uses TRBV12-3 or TRBV12-4 and TRBJ1-1; no firm D call. The CDR3 has 11 amino acids. Between the trimmed V and J ends, which lost 10 bases and 1 base, there was a span of 7 bases. The CDR3 protein is CATRQNTEAFF. In DNA, the CDR3 is TGTGCCACAAGACAGAACACTGAAGCTTTCTTT.

This chain connects TRBV6-1 to TRBJ2-7, with D possibly being TRBD1 (5 bases). This CDR3 region has 14 residues. The V end was cut by 2 bases, the J end by 1 base, with 9 bases between. Germline V gene sequence: CDR1 MNHNS, CDR2 SASEGT. The CDR3 protein is CASSEIGESYEQYF. CDR3 DNA sequence: TGTGCCAGCAGTGAAATAGGGGAATCCTACGAGCAGTACTTC.

This chain links TRBV9 with TRBJ2-5; the D gene is possibly TRBD1 (7 bases). Germline CDR1 SGDLS, CDR2 YYNGEE. Trimming left V 4 bases short and J 0 bases short, with 13 bases between. CDR3 length: 15 residues. CDR3 DNA sequence: TGTGCCAGCAGCTTCAGGGGGGACAACCAAGAGACCCAGTACTTC. This encodes CASSFRGDNQETQYF.

The chain combines TRBV15 with TRBJ2-1; 7 bases fit TRBD2. The germline V gene encodes CDR1 LNHNV and CDR2 YYDKDF (reference sequence). The V and J ends lost 5 bases and 7 bases, in that order; junction bases with no gene match: 11. The CDR3 has 15 amino acids. The CDR3 DNA sequence: TGTGCCACCAGCGGGGGGGGTCACCGTCGAAATGAGCAGTTCTTC. Protein: CATSGGGHRRNEQFF.

The CDR3 sequence: CTSSHTETAGYTF. CDR3 nucleotide sequence: TGCACCAGCAGCCACACGGAGACGGCAGGCTACACCTTC. The chain has TRBV1 and TRBJ1-2. TRBV1 is an annotated pseudogene. This CDR3 region has 13 residues.

The chain has TRBV7-9 and TRBJ2-3; 9 nucleotides align to TRBD2. The CDR3 has 13 residues. Germline V gene sequence: CDR1 SEHNR, CDR2 FQNEAQ (reference sequence). With 10 bases clipped from V and 3 bases from J, the junction kept 5 bases outside the gene matches. CDR3 nucleotide sequence: TGTGCCACCCTAGCGGGGTCGACAGATACGCAGTATTTT. It translates to CATLAGSTDTQYF.